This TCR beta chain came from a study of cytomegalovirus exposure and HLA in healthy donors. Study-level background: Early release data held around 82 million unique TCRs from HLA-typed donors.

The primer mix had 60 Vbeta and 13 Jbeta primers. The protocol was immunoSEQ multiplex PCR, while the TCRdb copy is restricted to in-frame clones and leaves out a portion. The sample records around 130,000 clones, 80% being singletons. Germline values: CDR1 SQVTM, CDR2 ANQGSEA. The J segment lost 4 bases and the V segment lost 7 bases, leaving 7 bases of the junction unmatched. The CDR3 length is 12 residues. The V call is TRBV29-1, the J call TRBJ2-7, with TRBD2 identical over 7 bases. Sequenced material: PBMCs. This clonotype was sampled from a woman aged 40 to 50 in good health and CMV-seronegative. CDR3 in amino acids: CSGLGEGYEQYF. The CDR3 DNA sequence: TGCAGCGGCCTCGGGGAGGGGTACGAGCAGTACTTC.